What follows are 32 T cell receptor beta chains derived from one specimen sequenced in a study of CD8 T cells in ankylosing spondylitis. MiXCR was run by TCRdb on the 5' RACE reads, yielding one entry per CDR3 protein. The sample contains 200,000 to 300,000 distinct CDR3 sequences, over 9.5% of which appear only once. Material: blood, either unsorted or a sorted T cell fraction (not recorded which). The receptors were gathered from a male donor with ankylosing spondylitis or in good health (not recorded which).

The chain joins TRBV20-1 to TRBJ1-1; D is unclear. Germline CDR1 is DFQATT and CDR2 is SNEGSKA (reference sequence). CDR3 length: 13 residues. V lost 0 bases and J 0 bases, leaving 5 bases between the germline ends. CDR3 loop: CSARDVVNTEAFF. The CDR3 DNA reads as TGCAGTGCTAGAGATGTAGTGAACACTGAAGCTTTCTTT.

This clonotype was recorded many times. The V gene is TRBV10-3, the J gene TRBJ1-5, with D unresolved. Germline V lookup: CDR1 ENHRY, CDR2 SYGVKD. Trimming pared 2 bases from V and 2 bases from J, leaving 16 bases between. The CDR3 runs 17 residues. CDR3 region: CAISERNGLLGNQPQHF. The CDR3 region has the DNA TGTGCCATCAGTGAGCGAAACGGACTGTTAGGCAATCAGCCCCAGCATTTT.

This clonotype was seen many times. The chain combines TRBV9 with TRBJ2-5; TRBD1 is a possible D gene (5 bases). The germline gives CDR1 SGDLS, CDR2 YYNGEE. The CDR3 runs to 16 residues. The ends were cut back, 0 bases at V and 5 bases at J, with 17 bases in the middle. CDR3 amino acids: CASSVDLSKGRETQYF. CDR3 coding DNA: TGTGCCAGCAGCGTAGATTTAAGTAAGGGGCGCGAGACCCAGTACTTC.

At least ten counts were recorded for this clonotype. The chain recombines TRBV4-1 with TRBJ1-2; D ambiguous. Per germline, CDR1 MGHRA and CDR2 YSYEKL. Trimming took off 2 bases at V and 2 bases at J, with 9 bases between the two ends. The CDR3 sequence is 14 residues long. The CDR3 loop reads CASSQLVGNYGYTF. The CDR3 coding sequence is TGCGCCAGCAGCCAATTAGTAGGGAACTATGGCTACACCTTC.

The CDR3 loop is CATAGEYATNEKLFF. CDR3 bases: TGCGCCACGGCAGGGGAATACGCAACTAATGAAAAACTGTTTTTT. The V call is TRBV4-1, the J call TRBJ1-4, with D perhaps matching TRBD1 (6 bases). Trimming pared 10 bases from V and 0 bases from J, leaving 15 bases between. Germline CDR1 MGHRA, CDR2 YSYEKL. This CDR3 comprises 15 residues.

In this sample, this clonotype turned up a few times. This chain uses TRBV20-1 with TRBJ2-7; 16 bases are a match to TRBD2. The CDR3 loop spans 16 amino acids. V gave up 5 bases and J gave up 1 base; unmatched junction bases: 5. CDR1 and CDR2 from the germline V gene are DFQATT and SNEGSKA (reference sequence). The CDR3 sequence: CSASGLAGGPSYEQYF. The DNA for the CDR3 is TGCAGTGCTTCGGGACTAGCGGGAGGGCCGTCCTACGAGCAGTACTTC.

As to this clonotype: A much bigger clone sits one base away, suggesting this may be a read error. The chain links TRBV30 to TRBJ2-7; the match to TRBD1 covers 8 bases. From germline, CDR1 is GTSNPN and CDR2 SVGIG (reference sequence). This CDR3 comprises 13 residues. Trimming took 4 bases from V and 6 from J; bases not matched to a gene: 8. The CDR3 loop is CAWNTGGPCEQYF. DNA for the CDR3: TGTGCCTGGAACACAGGGGGGCCCTGCGAGCAGTACTTC.

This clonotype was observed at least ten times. In DNA, the CDR3 is TGTGCCAGCTCCCGTGGGACATTAAATCAGCCCCAGCATTTT. Translated: CASSRGTLNQPQHF. The rearrangement uses TRBV12-3 or TRBV12-4 and TRBJ1-5; perhaps TRBD1 as D (6 bases). V was cut by 8 bases and J by 4 bases, with 15 bases left in between. The CDR3 totals 14 residues.

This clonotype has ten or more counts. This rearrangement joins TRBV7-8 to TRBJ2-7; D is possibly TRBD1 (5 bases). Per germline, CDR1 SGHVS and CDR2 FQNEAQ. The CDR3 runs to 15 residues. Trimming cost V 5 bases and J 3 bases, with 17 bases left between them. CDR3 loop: CASSHSLTDVYEQYF. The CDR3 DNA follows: TGTGCCAGCAGCCATTCACTGACAGATGTCTACGAGCAGTACTTC. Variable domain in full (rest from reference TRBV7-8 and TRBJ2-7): GAGVSQSPRYKVAKRGQDVALRCDPISGHVSLFWYQQALGQGPEFLTYFQNEAQLDKSGLPSDRFFAERPEGSVSTLKIQRTQQEDSAVYLCASSHSLTDVYEQYFGPGTRLTVT.

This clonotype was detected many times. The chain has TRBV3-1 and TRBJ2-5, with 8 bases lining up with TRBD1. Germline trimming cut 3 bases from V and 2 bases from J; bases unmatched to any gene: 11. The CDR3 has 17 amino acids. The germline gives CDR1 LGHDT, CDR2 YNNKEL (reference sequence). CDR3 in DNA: TGTGCCAGCAGCCACCAGAGAGGGACAGGATTACAAGAGACCCAGTACTTC. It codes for CASSHQRGTGLQETQYF.

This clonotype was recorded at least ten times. For the CDR3, the DNA is TGCGCCAGCAGCCAAGTCTTCGGTGGAGGGGGGGCCCGGGAGACCCAGTACTTC. It specifies CASSQVFGGGGARETQYF. This sequence joins TRBV4-1 and TRBJ2-5; a possible D gene is TRBD2 (7 bases). The CDR3 extends over 18 amino acids. Germline V gene data show CDR1 as MGHRA and CDR2 as YSYEKL. V gave up 1 base and J gave up 5 bases, with 23 bases separating them.

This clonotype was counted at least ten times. Here the CDR3 DNA reads TGCAGTGTAACGACCGGGACTAGCGGGGGGAAGGAGTACTTC. It yields the protein CSVTTGTSGGKEYF. V gene TRBV20-1 combines with J gene TRBJ2-7; 15 bases are shared with TRBD2. Losses at the gene ends were 7 bases for V and 11 bases for J; bases not matched to a gene: 12. The CDR3 has 14 residues. CDR1 is DFQATT, CDR2 SNEGSKA, per germline (reference sequence).

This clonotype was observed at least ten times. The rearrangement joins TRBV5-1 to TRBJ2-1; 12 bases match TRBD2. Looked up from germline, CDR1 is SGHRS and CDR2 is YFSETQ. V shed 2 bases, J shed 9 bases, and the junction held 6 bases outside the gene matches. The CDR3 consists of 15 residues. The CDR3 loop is CASSLTTSGSTEQFF. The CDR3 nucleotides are TGCGCCAGCAGCTTAACGACTAGCGGGAGTACTGAGCAGTTCTTC.

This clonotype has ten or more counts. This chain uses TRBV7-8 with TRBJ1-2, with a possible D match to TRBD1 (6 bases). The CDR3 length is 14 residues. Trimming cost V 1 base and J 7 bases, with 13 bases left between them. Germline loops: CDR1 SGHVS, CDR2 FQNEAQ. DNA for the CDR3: TGTGCCAGCAGCTTAGGGCCAGGGGAGAGTGGCTACACCTTC. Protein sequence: CASSLGPGESGYTF.

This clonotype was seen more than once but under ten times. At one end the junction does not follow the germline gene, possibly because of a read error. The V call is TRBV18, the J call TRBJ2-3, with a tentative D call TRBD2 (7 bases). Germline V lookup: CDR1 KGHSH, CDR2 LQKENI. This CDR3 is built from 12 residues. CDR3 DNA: TGTGCCAGCTCACTCCCCCGCGGGGGCAGGGATTTT. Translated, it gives CASSLPRGGRDF.

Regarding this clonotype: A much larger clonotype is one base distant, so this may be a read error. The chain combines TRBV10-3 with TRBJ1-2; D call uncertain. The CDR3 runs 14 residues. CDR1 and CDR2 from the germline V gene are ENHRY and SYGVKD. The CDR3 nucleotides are TGTGTCATCAGTCTCCCGGGAATGGACTATGGCTACACCTTC. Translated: CVISLPGMDYGYTF.

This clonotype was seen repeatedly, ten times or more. In nucleotides, the CDR3 is TGCGCCAGCGCCTCCGGGTATGATCAGCCCCAGCATTTT. Translating it yields CASASGYDQPQHF. The chain is built from TRBV5-1 and TRBJ1-5, with D hard to call. Germline V gives CDR1 SGHRS, CDR2 YFSETQ. V was shortened by 7 bases and J by 5 bases, with 13 bases between the two germline ends. The CDR3 extends over 13 amino acids.

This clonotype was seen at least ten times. The CDR3 sequence: CSVQGGEGLDYEQYF. The CDR3, as DNA: TGCAGCGTCCAGGGGGGGGAGGGCTTGGACTACGAGCAGTACTTC. The chain recombines TRBV29-1 with TRBJ2-7; D possibly uses TRBD1 or TRBD2 (7 bases each). Germline V gene lookup returns CDR1 SQVTM and CDR2 ANQGSEA. The CDR3 length is 15 residues. Trimming stripped 6 bases from V and 3 bases from J, with 21 bases between.

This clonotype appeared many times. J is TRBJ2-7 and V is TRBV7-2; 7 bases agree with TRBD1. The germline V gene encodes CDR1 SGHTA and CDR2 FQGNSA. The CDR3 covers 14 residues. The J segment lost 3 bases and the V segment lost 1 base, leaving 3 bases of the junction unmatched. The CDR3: CASSLVRDSYEQYF. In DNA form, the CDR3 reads TGTGCCAGCAGCTTAGTCCGGGACAGCTACGAGCAGTACTTC.

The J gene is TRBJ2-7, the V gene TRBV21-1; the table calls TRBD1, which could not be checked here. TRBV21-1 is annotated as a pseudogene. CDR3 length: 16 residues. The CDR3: CASSKEGGTRSYEQYF. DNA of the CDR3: TGTGCCAGCAGCAAAGAGGGCGGGACACGCTCCTACGAGCAGTACTTC.

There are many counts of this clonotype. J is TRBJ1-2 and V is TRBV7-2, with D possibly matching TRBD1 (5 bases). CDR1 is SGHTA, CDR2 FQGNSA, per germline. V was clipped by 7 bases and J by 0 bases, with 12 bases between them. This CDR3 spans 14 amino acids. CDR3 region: CASTTAGSNYGYTF. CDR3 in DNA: TGTGCCAGCACCACTGCAGGGTCTAACTATGGCTACACCTTC.

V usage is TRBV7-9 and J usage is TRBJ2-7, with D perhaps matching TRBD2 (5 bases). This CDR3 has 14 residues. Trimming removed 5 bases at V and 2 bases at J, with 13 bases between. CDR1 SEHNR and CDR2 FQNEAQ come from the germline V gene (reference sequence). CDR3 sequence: CASSHSLAPYEQYF. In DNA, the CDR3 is TGTGCCAGCAGCCATAGTCTAGCACCCTACGAGCAGTACTTC.

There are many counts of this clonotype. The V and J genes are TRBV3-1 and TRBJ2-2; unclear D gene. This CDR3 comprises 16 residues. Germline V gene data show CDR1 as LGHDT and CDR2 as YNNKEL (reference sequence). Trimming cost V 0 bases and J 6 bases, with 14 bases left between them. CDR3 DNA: TGTGCCAGCAGCCAAGATCTTGGCCCCCCGCCCGGGGAGCTGTTTTTT. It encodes CASSQDLGPPPGELFF. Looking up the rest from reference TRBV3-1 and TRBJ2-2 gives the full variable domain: DTAVSQTPKYLVTQMGNDKSIKCEQNLGHDTMYWYKQDSKKFLKIMFSYNNKELIINETVPNRFSPKSPDKAHLNLHINSLELGDSAVYFCASSQDLGPPPGELFFGEGSRLTVL.

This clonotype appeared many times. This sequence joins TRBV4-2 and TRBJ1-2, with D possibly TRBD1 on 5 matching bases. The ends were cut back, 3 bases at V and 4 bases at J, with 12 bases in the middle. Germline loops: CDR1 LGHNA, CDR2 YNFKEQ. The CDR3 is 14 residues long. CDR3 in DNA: TGTGCCAGCAGCCACACCAGGGATCCCTATGGCTACACCTTC. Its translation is CASSHTRDPYGYTF.

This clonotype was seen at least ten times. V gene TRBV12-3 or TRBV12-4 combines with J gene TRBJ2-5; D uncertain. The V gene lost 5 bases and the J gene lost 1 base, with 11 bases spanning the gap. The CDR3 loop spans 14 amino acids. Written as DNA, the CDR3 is TGTGCCAGCAGTCCCCAGCAGTCCCAAGAGACCCAGTACTTC. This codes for CASSPQQSQETQYF.

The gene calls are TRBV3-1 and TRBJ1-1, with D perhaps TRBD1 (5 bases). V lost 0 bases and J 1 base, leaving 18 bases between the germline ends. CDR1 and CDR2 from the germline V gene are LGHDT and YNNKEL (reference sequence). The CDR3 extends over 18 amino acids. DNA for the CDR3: TGTGCCAGCAGCCAAGATCTTTGGCGTAGGGGTGGGAACACTGAAGCTTTCTTT. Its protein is CASSQDLWRRGGNTEAFF.

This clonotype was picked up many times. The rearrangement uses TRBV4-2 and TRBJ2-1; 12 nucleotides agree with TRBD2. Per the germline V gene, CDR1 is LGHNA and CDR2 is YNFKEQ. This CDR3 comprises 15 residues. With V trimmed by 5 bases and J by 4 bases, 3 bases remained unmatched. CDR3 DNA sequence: TGTGCCAGCAGCGGACTAGCGGGGTCTTACAATGAGCAGTTCTTC. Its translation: CASSGLAGSYNEQFF.

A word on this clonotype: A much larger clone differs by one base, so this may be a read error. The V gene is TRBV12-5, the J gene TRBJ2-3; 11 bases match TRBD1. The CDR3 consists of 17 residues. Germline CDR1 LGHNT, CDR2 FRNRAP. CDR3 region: CATSQAGTGGYTDTQYF. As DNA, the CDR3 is TGTGCCACCAGCCAAGCGGGGACAGGGGGGTACACAGATACGCAGTATTTT.

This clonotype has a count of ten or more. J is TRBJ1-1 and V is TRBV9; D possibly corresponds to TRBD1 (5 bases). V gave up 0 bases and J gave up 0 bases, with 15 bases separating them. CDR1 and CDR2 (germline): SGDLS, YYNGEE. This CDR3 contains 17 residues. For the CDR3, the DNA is TGTGCCAGCAGCGTAGACCCTCCGGGGACCATGAACACTGAAGCTTTCTTT. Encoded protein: CASSVDPPGTMNTEAFF.

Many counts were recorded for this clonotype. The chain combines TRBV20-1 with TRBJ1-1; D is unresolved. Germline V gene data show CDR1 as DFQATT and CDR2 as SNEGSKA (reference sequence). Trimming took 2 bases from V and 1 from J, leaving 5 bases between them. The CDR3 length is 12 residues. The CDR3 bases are TGCAGTGCTAGACGTCCGAACACTGAAGCTTTCTTT. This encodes CSARRPNTEAFF.

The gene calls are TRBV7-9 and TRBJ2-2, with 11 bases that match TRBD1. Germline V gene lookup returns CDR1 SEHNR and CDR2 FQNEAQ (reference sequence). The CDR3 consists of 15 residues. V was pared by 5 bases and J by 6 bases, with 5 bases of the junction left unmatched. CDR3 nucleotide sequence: TGTGCCAGCAGCGCCGGGACAGGGGGGTCCGGGGAGCTGTTTTTT. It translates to CASSAGTGGSGELFF.

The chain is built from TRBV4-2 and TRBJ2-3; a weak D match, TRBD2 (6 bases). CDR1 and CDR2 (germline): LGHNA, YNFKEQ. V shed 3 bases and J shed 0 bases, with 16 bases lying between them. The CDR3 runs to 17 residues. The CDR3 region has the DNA TGTGCCAGCAGCCAGGCCCCCGGGACTCCTAGCACAGATACGCAGTATTTT. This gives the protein CASSQAPGTPSTDTQYF.